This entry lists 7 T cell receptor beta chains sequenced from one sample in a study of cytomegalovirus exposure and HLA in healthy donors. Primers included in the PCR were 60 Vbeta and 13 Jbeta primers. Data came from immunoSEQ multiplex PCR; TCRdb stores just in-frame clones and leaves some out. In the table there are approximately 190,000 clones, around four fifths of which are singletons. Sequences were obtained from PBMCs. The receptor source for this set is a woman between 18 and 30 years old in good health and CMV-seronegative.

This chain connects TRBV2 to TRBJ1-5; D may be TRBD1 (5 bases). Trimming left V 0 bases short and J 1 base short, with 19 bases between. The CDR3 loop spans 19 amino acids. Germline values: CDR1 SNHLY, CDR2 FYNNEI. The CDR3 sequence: CASSEAGQGAGVSNQPQHF. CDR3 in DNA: TGTGCCAGCAGTGAAGCGGGGCAGGGAGCGGGAGTAAGCAATCAGCCCCAGCATTTT.

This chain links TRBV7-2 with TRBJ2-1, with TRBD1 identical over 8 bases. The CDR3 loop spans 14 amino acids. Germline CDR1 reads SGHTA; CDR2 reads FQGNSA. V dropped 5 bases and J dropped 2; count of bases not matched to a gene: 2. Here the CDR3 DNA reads TGTGCCAGCAGCCCGGGACAGGCCTACAATGAGCAGTTCTTC. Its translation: CASSPGQAYNEQFF.

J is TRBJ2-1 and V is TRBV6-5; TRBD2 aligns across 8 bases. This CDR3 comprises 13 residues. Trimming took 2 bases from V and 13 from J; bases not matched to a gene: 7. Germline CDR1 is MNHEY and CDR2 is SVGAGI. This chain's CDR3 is CASSYGAGGAQFF. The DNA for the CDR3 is TGTGCCAGCAGTTACGGGGCGGGAGGAGCTCAGTTCTTC.

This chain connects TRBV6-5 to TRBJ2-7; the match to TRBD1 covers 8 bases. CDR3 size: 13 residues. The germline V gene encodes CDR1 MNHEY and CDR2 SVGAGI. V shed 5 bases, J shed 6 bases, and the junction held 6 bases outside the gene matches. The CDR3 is CASSGTGLVEQYF. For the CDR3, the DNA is TGTGCCAGCAGTGGGACAGGTCTCGTCGAGCAGTACTTC.

The CDR3 sequence is CASSLGGDGGELFF. DNA for the CDR3: TGTGCCAGCAGCTTGGGAGGAGACGGCGGGGAGCTGTTTTTT. This sequence joins TRBV5-5 and TRBJ2-2; no clear D gene. Germline loops: CDR1 SGHKS, CDR2 YYEKEE (reference sequence). This CDR3 comprises 14 residues. With 0 bases removed from V and 7 bases from J, the gap between germline ends came to 10 bases.

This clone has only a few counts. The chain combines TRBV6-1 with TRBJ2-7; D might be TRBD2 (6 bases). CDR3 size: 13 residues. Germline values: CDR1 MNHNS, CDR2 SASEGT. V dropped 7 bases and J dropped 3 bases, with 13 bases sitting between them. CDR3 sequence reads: CASNHLGGYEQYF. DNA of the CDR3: TGTGCCAGCAACCACCTGGGAGGCTACGAGCAGTACTTC.

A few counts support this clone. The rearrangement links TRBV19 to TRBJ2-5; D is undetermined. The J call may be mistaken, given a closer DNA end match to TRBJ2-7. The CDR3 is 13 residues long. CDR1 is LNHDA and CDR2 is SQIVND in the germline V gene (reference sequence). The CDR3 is CASSISITYEQYF. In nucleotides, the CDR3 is TGTGCCAGTAGTATCTCGATTACCTACGAGCAGTACTTC.